The 15 T cell receptor beta chains below come from one sample, sequenced in a study of pediatric ulcerative colitis. Rectal tissue came from one to two pinch biopsies taken at colonoscopy. The method was immunoSEQ multiplex PCR; TCRdb's version includes in-frame clones alone and lacks a portion of them. The table shows 30,000 to 35,000 clones, with roughly 81% occurring only once. Sequencing used gut tissue. Receptor source: a boy between 10 and 17 years old with mild ulcerative colitis.

The V call is TRBV9, the J call TRBJ1-6; D may be TRBD1 (5 bases). V lost 1 base to trimming and J lost 7 bases, with 15 bases between them. This CDR3 is 16 amino acids long. Germline-derived CDR1 and CDR2 are SGDLS and YYNGEE. The CDR3, as DNA: TGTGCCAGCAGCGTATGGGGGGACCCCCCGAATTCACCCCTCCACTTT. Residues: CASSVWGDPPNSPLHF.

The gene calls are TRBV9 and TRBJ1-1, with D hard to call. The CDR3 covers 13 residues. Trimming pared 0 bases from V and 3 bases from J, leaving 6 bases between. CDR1 and CDR2 from the germline V gene are SGDLS and YYNGEE. CDR3 bases: TGTGCCAGCAGCGTAGACAGCTACACTGAAGCTTTCTTT. Its translation is CASSVDSYTEAFF.

This clone was found once. This chain joins TRBV30 and TRBJ1-4; D not certain. Germline CDR1 reads GTSNPN; CDR2 reads SVGIG (reference sequence). Trimming pared 0 bases from V and 4 bases from J, leaving 18 bases between. The CDR3 loop spans 17 amino acids. CDR3: CAWSVNRASGINEKLFF. CDR3 nucleotides: TGTGCCTGGAGTGTAAATCGGGCCTCGGGGATTAATGAAAAACTGTTTTTT.

The V gene is TRBV18, the J gene TRBJ1-1, with TRBD1 identical over 9 bases. The germline gives CDR1 KGHSH, CDR2 LQKENI. CDR3 length equals 16 residues. After removal of 6 bases from V and 0 bases from J, the junction contained 8 bases not matched to a gene. The CDR3 coding sequence is TGTGCCAGCTCCTCGGGACAGGGAAATATGAACACTGAAGCTTTCTTT. Amino acid sequence: CASSSGQGNMNTEAFF.

The V and J genes are TRBV5-8 and TRBJ2-5; D is uncertain. The length of the CDR3 is 14 residues. Trimming removed 5 bases at V and 0 bases at J, with 11 bases between. Germline V gene data show CDR1 as SGHTS and CDR2 as YDEGEE. For the CDR3, the DNA is TGTGCCAGCAGAGGACCGCCAGACCAAGAGACCCAGTACTTC. It codes for CASRGPPDQETQYF.

The J gene is TRBJ1-3, the V gene TRBV2, with 8 bases lining up with TRBD1. This CDR3 comprises 15 residues. From germline, CDR1 is SNHLY and CDR2 FYNNEI. V shed 7 bases, J shed 0 bases, and the junction held 5 bases outside the gene matches. CDR3 coding DNA: TGTGCCAGCACCAATACAGGGGGCTCTGGAAACACCATATATTTT. This translates into CASTNTGGSGNTIYF.

This chain links TRBV11-2 with TRBJ1-2; 10 nucleotides agree with TRBD1. V was pared by 1 base and J by 4 bases, with 3 bases of the junction left unmatched. CDR1 is SGHAT and CDR2 is FQNNGV in the germline V gene. The CDR3 loop spans 15 amino acids. The CDR3 sequence is CASSLVGQGFYGYTF. In DNA, the CDR3 is TGTGCCAGCAGCTTAGTGGGACAGGGGTTCTATGGCTACACCTTC.

V usage is TRBV27 and J usage is TRBJ2-1, with 7 bases that match TRBD2. This CDR3 region has 14 residues. Per germline, CDR1 MNHEY and CDR2 SMNVEV (reference sequence). V lost 2 bases to trimming and J lost 5 bases; unmatched junction nucleotides: 3. The CDR3 here is CASSLTAGDNEQFF. Written as DNA, the CDR3 is TGTGCCAGCAGTTTAACGGCGGGAGACAATGAGCAGTTCTTC.

This clone was observed once. J is TRBJ2-5 and V is TRBV11-2, with D perhaps matching TRBD1 (5 bases). Germline V gene lookup returns CDR1 SGHAT and CDR2 FQNNGV. This CDR3 comprises 14 residues. The V end was cut by 3 bases, the J end by 5 bases, with 13 bases between. CDR3 in amino acids: CASSFSGQGETQYF. CDR3 bases: TGTGCCAGCAGCTTCAGTGGGCAGGGCGAGACCCAGTACTTC.

The rearrangement joins TRBV5-1 to TRBJ1-2, with 7 bases identical to TRBD1. The CDR3 covers 17 residues. With V trimmed by 4 bases and J by 4 bases, 16 bases remained unmatched. CDR1 is SGHRS and CDR2 is YFSETQ in the germline V gene. CDR3 loop: CASSEGQPRWEFYGYTF. The CDR3 region has the DNA TGCGCCAGCAGCGAGGGACAGCCGAGATGGGAGTTCTATGGCTACACCTTC.

The rearrangement joins TRBV5-4 to TRBJ2-1, with 9 bases identical to TRBD2. The CDR3 sequence is 19 residues long. The J segment lost 0 bases and the V segment lost 2 bases, leaving 12 bases of the junction unmatched. The germline V gene encodes CDR1 SGHNT and CDR2 YYREEE (reference sequence). The CDR3 region is CASSLKRLAEGASYNEQFF. Here the CDR3 DNA reads TGTGCCAGCAGCTTAAAGAGACTAGCGGAGGGCGCCTCCTACAATGAGCAGTTCTTC.

In its sample, this clone was seen once. This chain links TRBV4-2 with TRBJ2-5, with a tentative D call TRBD2 (6 bases). CDR3 length equals 16 residues. Per germline, CDR1 LGHNA and CDR2 YNFKEQ. V was shortened by 0 bases and J by 2 bases, with 13 bases between the two germline ends. The CDR3 coding sequence is TGTGCCAGCAGCCAAGATAACCGGGCGGGGCAAGAGACCCAGTACTTC. Its protein is CASSQDNRAGQETQYF.

In this sample, this clone turned up once. The chain carries TRBV10-1 and TRBJ2-7; D could derive from TRBD1 or TRBD2 (5 bases each). Looked up from germline, CDR1 is WNHNN and CDR2 is SYGVQD (reference sequence). V gave up 8 bases and J gave up 2 bases, with 13 bases separating them. The CDR3 length is 13 residues. The CDR3 DNA is TGCGCCAGCGCTCCCGGGACGACCTACGAGCAGTACTTC. Protein sequence: CASAPGTTYEQYF.

The J gene is TRBJ1-3, the V gene TRBV7-9, with D unresolved. Trimming removed 6 bases from V and 4 bases from J, with 13 bases in between. Germline V lookup: CDR1 SEHNR, CDR2 FQNEAQ (reference sequence). This CDR3 spans 14 amino acids. CDR3 nucleotides: TGTGCCAGCAGGTTCAGCGAGGCGGGAAACACCATATATTTT. This codes for CASRFSEAGNTIYF.

This chain links TRBV5-1 with TRBJ1-4; D not resolved. V lost 6 bases and J 5 bases, leaving 11 bases between the germline ends. This CDR3 is 13 amino acids long. Germline V gene lookup returns CDR1 SGHRS and CDR2 YFSETQ. The CDR3 region has the DNA TGCGCCAGCAATCGAGGAGGCAATGAAAAACTGTTTTTT. Amino acids: CASNRGGNEKLFF.